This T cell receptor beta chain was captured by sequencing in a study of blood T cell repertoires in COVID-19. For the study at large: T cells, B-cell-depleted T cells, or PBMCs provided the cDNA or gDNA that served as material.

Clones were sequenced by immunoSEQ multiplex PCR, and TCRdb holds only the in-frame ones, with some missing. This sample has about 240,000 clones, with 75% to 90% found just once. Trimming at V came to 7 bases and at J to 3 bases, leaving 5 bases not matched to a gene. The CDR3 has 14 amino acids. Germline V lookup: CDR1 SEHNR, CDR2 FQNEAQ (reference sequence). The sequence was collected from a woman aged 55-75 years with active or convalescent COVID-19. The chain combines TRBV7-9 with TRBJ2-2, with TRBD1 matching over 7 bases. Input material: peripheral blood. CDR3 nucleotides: TGTGCCAGCACCTACAGGGGAGACACCGGGGAGCTGTTTTTT. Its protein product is CASTYRGDTGELFF. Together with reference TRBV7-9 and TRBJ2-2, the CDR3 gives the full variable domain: DTGVSQNPRHKITKRGQNVTFRCDPISEHNRLYWYRQTLGQGPEFLTYFQNEAQLEKSRLLSDRFSAERPKGSFSTLEIQRTEQGDSAMYLCASTYRGDTGELFFGEGSRLTVL.